Below, 29 T cell receptor beta chains from the same sample are listed, as sequenced in a study of post-analysis software for immune sequencing data. Unique molecular identifiers were built into the TCR beta cDNA libraries. TCRdb recomputed calls from the PCR reads with MiXCR, one row per CDR3 protein. The profile shows hundreds of thousands of distinct CDR3 sequences, roughly 30% of them singletons. Whole-study results and caveats: There were about five TRBV segments more frequent in patients than controls, and TRBV5-6, TRBV5-1 and TRBV20-1 were among them.

The antigens of these receptors remain unknown. Sequencing was performed on blood. The receptors shown here come from a girl aged 10 to 17 with multiple sclerosis.

The table lists this clonotype with a few counts. The chain combines TRBV5-1 with TRBJ1-4, with D possibly TRBD1 on 5 matching bases. Trimming removed 1 base at V and 8 bases at J, with 15 bases between. The CDR3 runs to 15 residues. Per the germline V gene, CDR1 is SGHRS and CDR2 is YFSETQ. This chain's CDR3 is CASSLSGGLYEKLFF. CDR3 bases: TGCGCCAGCAGCTTGTCGGGGGGTTTGTACGAAAAACTGTTTTTT.

The rearrangement joins TRBV7-2 to TRBJ2-5, with 9 bases lining up with TRBD2. CDR1 is SGHTA and CDR2 is FQGNSA in the germline V gene. V dropped 2 bases and J dropped 6; count of bases not matched to a gene: 19. The CDR3 consists of 19 residues. CDR3 DNA: TGTGCCAGCAGCTTAAGAGGCCCTACCGGGACTAGCCTTAGAAAGACCCAGTACTTC. Residues: CASSLRGPTGTSLRKTQYF.

Only a few counts were recorded for this clonotype. The chain employs TRBV7-7 and TRBJ2-5; D is possibly TRBD1 (8 bases). Germline-derived CDR1 and CDR2 are SSHAT and FNYEAQ (reference sequence). V dropped 3 bases and J dropped 2 bases, with 16 bases sitting between them. The CDR3 has 16 residues. The CDR3 coding sequence is TGTGCCAGCAGCTTGGACAGGGCCGGGGGGCAAGAGACCCAGTACTTC. It yields the protein CASSLDRAGGQETQYF.

There are a few counts of this clonotype. The gene calls are TRBV20-1 and TRBJ2-1; D not resolved. V lost 0 bases and J 0 bases, leaving 9 bases between the germline ends. CDR1 DFQATT and CDR2 SNEGSKA come from the germline V gene (reference sequence). This CDR3 region has 15 residues. In DNA form, the CDR3 reads TGCAGTGCTAGAGATCCCTTTAGCTCCTACAATGAGCAGTTCTTC. It encodes CSARDPFSSYNEQFF.

A word on this clonotype: One junction end disagrees with the germline gene, perhaps due to a read error. The J gene is TRBJ2-6, the V gene TRBV13, with D possibly being TRBD1 (5 bases). Germline lookup yields CDR1 PRHDT and CDR2 FYEKMQ (reference sequence). The CDR3 has 15 amino acids. CDR3 sequence reads: CASRTTERSSNVPTF. The DNA of the CDR3 is TGTGCCAGCAGGACGACAGAGAGGTCGTCCAACGTCCCGACTTTC.

The chain has TRBV12-3 or TRBV12-4 and TRBJ1-3; 8 nucleotides line up with TRBD1. The CDR3 totals 15 residues. V lost 8 bases to trimming and J lost 4 bases; unmatched junction nucleotides: 10. CDR3 nucleotides: TGTGCCAGCGAAAGACAGGGGCGGAAAGGAAACACCATATATTTT. Translated: CASERQGRKGNTIYF.

This clonotype turned up a few times. The chain couples TRBV13 to TRBJ2-7; 9 positions agree with TRBD1. V shed 6 bases and J 5 bases; nucleotides not matched to a gene: 11. The CDR3 is 15 residues long. The germline V gene has CDR1 PRHDT and CDR2 FYEKMQ (reference sequence). In DNA, the CDR3 is TGTGCCAGCAGACAGACCGGGACAGGGAACCACGAGCAGTACTTC. It yields the protein CASRQTGTGNHEQYF.

The V call is TRBV4-1, the J call TRBJ1-2, with D perhaps TRBD1 (5 bases). Trimming left V 3 bases short and J 11 bases short, with 10 bases between. The germline CDR1 and CDR2 sequences are MGHRA and YSYEKL. The length of the CDR3 is 11 residues. As DNA, the CDR3 is TGCGCCAGCAGCCAGGGCTGGGGGTACACCTTC. Translating gives CASSQGWGYTF.

The chain employs TRBV20-1 and TRBJ2-1, with 11 bases lining up with TRBD2. CDR1 DFQATT and CDR2 SNEGSKA come from the germline V gene (reference sequence). CDR3 length: 14 residues. The trim removed 6 bases at V and 9 bases at J, leaving 10 bases unmatched. DNA of the CDR3: TGCAGTGCAGTCACTAGCGGGAGATCCGCTGAGCAGTTCTTC. Its translation: CSAVTSGRSAEQFF.

This clonotype has just a few counts. The chain combines TRBV20-1 with TRBJ2-1, with 15 bases aligning to TRBD2. The CDR3 has 18 residues. Unmatched junction bases numbered 6, after V lost 3 bases and J lost 0 bases. CDR1 is DFQATT, CDR2 SNEGSKA, per germline (reference sequence). The CDR3 sequence: CSASSGLAGGSSYNEQFF. The DNA of the CDR3 is TGCAGTGCTAGTTCCGGACTAGCGGGAGGGAGCTCCTACAATGAGCAGTTCTTC.

The rearrangement joins TRBV4-3 to TRBJ2-1, with 7 bases identical to TRBD2. The V and J ends lost 3 bases and 8 bases, in that order; junction bases with no gene match: 10. Germline V gene sequence: CDR1 LGHNA, CDR2 YSLEER. This CDR3 contains 15 residues. DNA for the CDR3: TGCGCCAGCAGCCACGGAATGCGGGAGAGTGATGAGCAGTTCTTC. Protein sequence: CASSHGMRESDEQFF.

V gene TRBV7-2 combines with J gene TRBJ2-3; 13 nucleotides agree with TRBD2. The CDR3 is 16 residues long. The junction had 6 bases not matched to a gene; V was cut back by 4 bases and J by 5 bases. CDR1 and CDR2 (germline): SGHTA, FQGNSA. This chain's CDR3 is CASSYTSGGALDTQYF. The CDR3 nucleotides read TGTGCCAGCAGCTACACTAGCGGGGGGGCGCTAGATACGCAGTATTTT.

The sample holds a few counts of this clonotype. The V gene is TRBV4-3, the J gene TRBJ1-2; 8 positions match TRBD1. With 4 bases clipped from V and 8 bases from J, the junction kept 12 bases outside the gene matches. The CDR3 consists of 15 residues. CDR1 LGHNA and CDR2 YSLEER come from the germline V gene. Here the CDR3 reads CASSPASGTGRGYTF. In DNA form, the CDR3 reads TGCGCCAGCAGCCCCGCTTCCGGGACAGGCAGAGGCTACACCTTC.

This clonotype has only a few counts. One end of the junction does not line up with germline, which may come from a read error. The V and J genes are TRBV7-9 and TRBJ2-1, with 9 bases identical to TRBD1. This CDR3 comprises 16 residues. Germline assignment: CDR1 SEHNR and CDR2 FQNEAQ (reference sequence). This CDR3 reads CAGSLEQGAAGNEQFF. The CDR3 DNA reads as TGTGCCGGCAGCTTGGAACAGGGGGCCGCGGGAAATGAGCAGTTCTTC.

There are a few counts of this clonotype. In nucleotides, the CDR3 is TGTGCCAGCAAAACGGCAGGGACTTCGTCAGATACGCAGTATTTT. Amino acid sequence: CASKTAGTSSDTQYF. The gene calls are TRBV2 and TRBJ2-3, with D tentatively TRBD2 (6 bases). The germline V and J ends were trimmed by 7 bases and 4 bases, with 18 bases remaining between them. CDR1 is SNHLY and CDR2 is FYNNEI in the germline V gene. The CDR3 is made up of 15 amino acids.

This clonotype occurred a few times. The CDR3 here is CASSAQRRSETQYF. For the CDR3, the DNA is TGTGCCAGCAGTGCCCAACGCAGGTCGGAGACCCAGTACTTC. V gene TRBV2 combines with J gene TRBJ2-5; the D is unclear. CDR3 length: 14 residues. Germline V lookup: CDR1 SNHLY, CDR2 FYNNEI. Trimming pared 4 bases from V and 5 bases from J, leaving 14 bases between. Variable domain in full (rest from reference TRBV2 and TRBJ2-5): EPEVTQTPSHQVTQMGQEVILRCVPISNHLYFYWYRQILGQKVEFLVSFYNNEISEKSEIFDDQFSVERPDGSNFTLKIRSTKLEDSAMYFCASSAQRRSETQYFGPGTRLLVL.

The chain has TRBV12-3 or TRBV12-4 and TRBJ2-3; D remains unclear. The V end lost 4 bases, the J end lost 6 bases, and 8 bases lay between the germline ends. This CDR3 has 12 residues. This CDR3 reads CASSSHVDTQYF. In nucleotides, the CDR3 is TGTGCCAGCAGTTCCCACGTCGATACGCAGTATTTT.

The chain has TRBV28 and TRBJ2-7; the match to TRBD2 covers 10 bases. Trimming cost V 6 bases and J 3 bases; bases outside gene matches: 8. The germline gives CDR1 MDHEN, CDR2 SYDVKM. This CDR3 comprises 15 residues. This CDR3 reads CASSPQREGLYEQYF. CDR3 in DNA: TGTGCCAGCAGCCCTCAGCGGGAGGGCCTCTACGAGCAGTACTTC.

This clonotype was seen a handful of times. The chain joins TRBV28 to TRBJ2-1; 10 nucleotides align to TRBD2. Germline CDR1 and CDR2: MDHEN and SYDVKM. The CDR3 covers 12 residues. The V gene end was trimmed by 5 bases and the J gene end by 15 bases; junction bases not matched to a gene: 7. DNA of the CDR3: TGTGCCAGCAGTAGCGGGGGGGCGGGCGCGTTCTTC. Translating it yields CASSSGGAGAFF.

Comment on this clonotype: Just one base apart from a much larger clone, this may be a read error. The chain couples TRBV29-1 to TRBJ2-7, with 12 bases aligning to TRBD2. The V gene end was trimmed by 3 bases and the J gene end by 7 bases; junction bases not matched to a gene: 10. CDR3 length equals 15 residues. CDR1 and CDR2 (germline): SQVTM, ANQGSEA. The CDR3 DNA sequence: TGCAGCGTTGACCCTCTAGCGGGGGGGTACAATGAGCAGTACTTC. This codes for CSVDPLAGGYNEQYF.

This clonotype has ten or more counts. This chain uses TRBV11-2 with TRBJ2-7; 7 nucleotides align to TRBD2. Germline V gives CDR1 SGHAT, CDR2 FQNNGV. V dropped 1 base and J dropped 6; count of bases not matched to a gene: 6. The CDR3 has 14 residues. CDR3 coding DNA: TGTGCCAGCAGCTTAGGGGGAGGGTTCGGCGAGCAGTACTTC. Its translation is CASSLGGGFGEQYF.

The genes are TRBV28 and TRBJ1-4; D remains ambiguous. Per germline, CDR1 MDHEN and CDR2 SYDVKM. The V and J ends lost 10 bases and 11 bases respectively, with 20 bases between them. The CDR3 has 13 residues. The CDR3 region is CAIRGRRTDKLFF. The CDR3 DNA reads TGTGCCATCAGAGGACGCCGGACTGACAAACTGTTTTTT. Together with reference TRBV28 and TRBJ1-4, the CDR3 gives the full variable domain: DVKVTQSSRYLVKRTGEKVFLECVQDMDHENMFWYRQDPGLGLRLIYFSYDVKMKEKGDIPEGYSVSREKKERFSLILESASTNQTSMYLCAIRGRRTDKLFFGSGTQLSVL.

This chain uses TRBV11-1 with TRBJ2-1; D is perhaps TRBD1 (7 bases). This CDR3 contains 14 residues. The germline V gene has CDR1 SGHAT and CDR2 FQDESV (reference sequence). V lost 2 bases and J lost 12, with 17 bases in between. DNA of the CDR3: TGTGCCAGCAGCTTAATTGAGAGACAGGGAGGGCAGTTCTTC. Translation gives CASSLIERQGGQFF.

This clonotype was found a few times. This rearrangement joins TRBV19 to TRBJ2-5, with D perhaps matching TRBD1 or TRBD2 (5 bases each). CDR1 is LNHDA, CDR2 SQIVND, per germline (reference sequence). The V and J ends lost 4 bases and 2 bases respectively, with 17 bases between them. This CDR3 contains 16 residues. Written as DNA, the CDR3 is TGTGCCAGTAGTACGGGGCCCAGGAGAGCACAAGAGACCCAGTACTTC. This codes for CASSTGPRRAQETQYF.

The J gene is TRBJ2-5, the V gene TRBV9; TRBD1 matches at 7 bases. The J call may be in error: the DNA end matches TRBJ2-7 better. The CDR3 runs 16 residues. The V gene's germline CDR1 is SGDLS and CDR2 YYNGEE. CDR3 region: CASSVDPGRGFDEQYF. The CDR3 coding sequence is TGTGCCAGCAGCGTAGACCCCGGCAGGGGGTTCGACGAGCAGTACTTC.

V usage is TRBV20-1 and J usage is TRBJ1-5, with 7 bases identical to TRBD1. Germline-derived CDR1 and CDR2 are DFQATT and SNEGSKA (reference sequence). The CDR3 extends over 15 amino acids. V shed 0 bases and J 6 bases; nucleotides not matched to a gene: 8. CDR3 DNA: TGCAGTGCTAGAGATCTACAGGGGTCCGCTCAGCCCCAGCATTTT. Protein sequence: CSARDLQGSAQPQHF.

This clonotype was observed a handful of times. V gene TRBV7-2 combines with J gene TRBJ2-1, with D unresolved. Deletions cut 5 bases from V and 14 bases from J, with 16 bases between. Germline V gene sequence: CDR1 SGHTA, CDR2 FQGNSA. The CDR3 is 12 amino acids. CDR3 residues: CASSVGPLRKFF. In DNA form, the CDR3 reads TGTGCCAGCAGCGTTGGACCGCTCCGAAAGTTCTTC. The full variable domain, its missing parts supplied by reference TRBV7-2 and TRBJ2-1, is GAGVSQSPSNKVTEKGKDVELRCDPISGHTALYWYRQSLGQGLEFLIYFQGNSAPDKSGLPSDRFSAERTGGSVSTLTIQRTQQEDSAVYLCASSVGPLRKFFGPGTRLTVL.

This chain connects TRBV7-9 to TRBJ2-3; D possibly corresponds to TRBD2 (6 bases). This CDR3 has 16 amino acids. Germline values: CDR1 SEHNR, CDR2 FQNEAQ (reference sequence). The V gene lost 5 bases and the J gene lost 0 bases, with 15 bases spanning the gap. CDR3 loop: CASSRRRGTSTDTQYF. CDR3 nucleotide sequence: TGTGCCAGCAGCCGGAGGCGCGGGACTAGCACAGATACGCAGTATTTT. Filled out from reference TRBV7-9 and TRBJ2-3, the complete variable domain reads DTGVSQNPRHKITKRGQNVTFRCDPISEHNRLYWYRQTLGQGPEFLTYFQNEAQLEKSRLLSDRFSAERPKGSFSTLEIQRTEQGDSAMYLCASSRRRGTSTDTQYFGPGTRLTVL.

This clonotype has only a few counts. The chain joins TRBV5-1 to TRBJ2-1, with a possible D match to TRBD1 (5 bases). The V end lost 4 bases, the J end lost 4 bases, and 12 bases lay between the germline ends. CDR1 and CDR2 from the germline V gene are SGHRS and YFSETQ. The CDR3 spans 14 residues. CDR3 coding DNA: TGCGCCAGCAGCCAGACCCGACAGTACAATGAGCAGTTCTTC. Translating gives CASSQTRQYNEQFF.